These 3 T cell receptor beta chains were all obtained from the same sample, sequenced in a study of T cells in localized non-small cell lung cancer. Clones were read by immunoSEQ multiplex PCR, and TCRdb kept only the in-frame ones, dropping some. The sample carries several thousand clones, about nine tenths recorded once. Sequenced here: peripheral blood, sampled before any cancer treatment. Receptors were obtained from a female donor over 55 with stage II squamous cell lung carcinoma.

CDR3 sequence: CASRGGRTANQQPQHF. The CDR3 coding sequence is TGCGCCAGCAGGGGGGGGAGGACAGCGAATCAACAGCCCCAGCATTTT. This sequence joins TRBV10-2 and TRBJ1-5, with D perhaps TRBD1 (6 bases). CDR1 and CDR2 from the germline V gene are WSHSY and SAAADI. The ends were cut back, 6 bases at V and 7 bases at J, with 22 bases in the middle. This CDR3 has 16 amino acids.

The rearrangement joins TRBV27 to TRBJ1-1; D is undetermined. This CDR3 spans 14 amino acids. Germline CDR1 MNHEY, CDR2 SMNVEV (reference sequence). V was pared by 5 bases and J by 6 bases, with 16 bases between. CDR3 protein: CASSARPFQPEAFF. As DNA, the CDR3 is TGTGCCAGCAGTGCGAGACCATTCCAACCTGAAGCTTTCTTT.

This rearrangement joins TRBV2 to TRBJ2-5; D not certain. The CDR3 covers 12 residues. From germline, CDR1 is SNHLY and CDR2 FYNNEI. The ends were cut back, 7 bases at V and 4 bases at J, with 10 bases in the middle. The CDR3 sequence: CASNRVGETQYF. In nucleotides, the CDR3 is TGTGCCAGCAATAGAGTTGGAGAGACCCAGTACTTC.